These T cell receptor beta chains were read from a single sample in a study of shared clonotypes between healthy human individuals. TCRdb keeps only in-frame clones here, not all; method: immunoSEQ multiplex PCR. The data contain roughly 490,000 clones, 65% to 80% of them singletons. The sample comprised PBMCs. All receptors come from a middle-aged woman in good health. Some clones in this sample may be carry-over from other donors' samples. CDR3s leave out the opening cysteine and the closing phenylalanine or tryptophan. Fields, in order: J gene, V gene, CDR3 length, CDR3 protein.

TRBJ1-5 TRBV9 11 ASSEGDGRPQH
TRBJ2-3 TRBV7-2 14 ASSLGGRGFTDTQY
TRBJ2-5 TRBV30 14 AWGLAGAEGEETQY
TRBJ2-1 TRBV5-1 12 ASSTTSGRAEQF
TRBJ1-2 TRBV2 16 ASSPGGQGTLLPYGYT
TRBJ1-1 TRBV5-1 10 ASSFGNTEAF
TRBJ2-5 TRBV7-2 12 ASSLAGDQETQY
TRBJ2-7 TRBV29-1 8 SVGDYEQY
TRBJ1-5 TRBV5-6 10 ASSLKAQPQH
TRBJ1-2 TRBV18 13 ASSPSTGGDYGYT
TRBJ2-6 TRBV27 15 ASSKGTGRSGANVLT
TRBJ2-5 TRBV28 14 ASSTRLAGEGETQY
TRBJ2-5 TRBV27 12 ASRDLGAGETQY
TRBJ2-2 TRBV30 15 AWSSRSGRVGTGELF
TRBJ2-1 TRBV2 13 ASTRSGRVLNEQF
TRBJ1-1 TRBV13 12 ASSLQYLNTEAF
TRBJ2-7 TRBV7-9 16 ASSARGGPSGSTYEQY
TRBJ2-5 TRBV5-1 16 ASSTGLAGGLEGETQY
TRBJ1-2 TRBV19 12 ASSLSRESYGYT
TRBJ2-3 TRBV5-1 13 ASSFSGSDTDTQY
TRBJ1-1 TRBV19 11 ASSTQTGTEAF
TRBJ1-1 TRBV5-1 13 ASSLGPQGDPEAF
TRBJ2-5 TRBV7-2 13 ASSGDRGGQETQY
TRBJ2-1 TRBV7-2 15 ASSLTGLAFIRNEQF
TRBJ2-2 TRBV28 13 ASSLSNRGTGELF
TRBJ2-7 TRBV5-6 14 ASSLARLLSSYEQY
TRBJ1-2 TRBV5-1 13 ASSLQGSPSEGYT
TRBJ2-3 TRBV14 13 ASSLAGVGADTQY
TRBJ2-7 TRBV5-1 10 ASSPAGERQY
TRBJ2-1 TRBV11-2 13 ASLRTLGGGNEQF
TRBJ2-3 TRBV7-2 11 ASSLVHSDTQY
TRBJ1-4 TRBV19 13 ASTDTGVTNEKLF
TRBJ2-1 TRBV7-9 13 ASKSGEKETHEQF
TRBJ1-5 TRBV19 14 ASIPTGQGSFQPQH
TRBJ2-7 TRBV18 12 ASSLQGRINEQY
TRBJ2-7 TRBV5-1 14 ASSWGLAEGSREQY
TRBJ1-1 TRBV6-1 9 ASRANTEAF
TRBJ2-7 TRBV5-6 11 ASSFELVGEQY
TRBJ2-7 TRBV2 13 ASSAGAGDVYEQY
NA TRBV9 13 ASSPRGGQGDEQY
TRBJ2-5 TRBV19 11 ASSIRGGETQY
TRBJ1-5 TRBV7-9 12 ASSLGPMGTSQH
TRBJ2-5 TRBV10-2 12 ASRVAGGSETQY
TRBJ2-7 TRBV11-2 14 ASSLAPGARSYEQY
TRBJ1-3 TRBV7-9 12 ASSSSFSGNTIY
TRBJ2-1 TRBV11-2 14 ASSSASGRARVEQF
TRBJ1-1 TRBV19 12 ASNLQGFNTEAF
TRBJ1-4 TRBV4-1 13 ASSQVSGVGEKLF
TRBJ1-1 TRBV7-9 14 ASSLDETGLNTEAF
TRBJ2-7 TRBV5-1 12 ASSSGWTVYEQY
TRBJ2-7 TRBV28 13 ASSTRTSGSYEQY
TRBJ2-1 TRBV6-6 12 ASNLAGGYNEQF
TRBJ2-2 TRBV28 10 ASSSDAGELF
TRBJ2-5 TRBV7-2 11 ASTEVLQETQY
TRBJ1-6 TRBV5-1 13 ASSSGTGEYSPLH
TRBJ2-5 TRBV7-9 13 ASSGRGLPGETQY
TRBJ2-7 TRBV28 11 ASTSVNSYEQY
TRBJ2-7 TRBV10-2 10 ASSDLGDEQY
TRBJ2-7 TRBV13 12 ASSRTGGSYEQY